These T cell receptor beta chains were read from a single sample in a study of T cell changes during pregnancy in multiple sclerosis. Profiled with immunoSEQ multiplex PCR; TCRdb holds only in-frame clones, not every one. The sample has some 10,000 clones; around 89% are singletons. Specimen: CD8+ T cells from peripheral blood mononuclear cells, collected in the first trimester of pregnancy. The source is a female donor in good health, enrolled as a control in a pregnancy study. Both conserved end residues are trimmed from each CDR3. The order of the fields is clone size, CDR3 length, J gene, V gene, CDR3 protein. The size entry is marked missing in some rows and otherwise reads once, few, many or a size class.

>.|16|TRBJ1-1|TRBV25-1
ASSEWVLGGERDTEAF
>once|11|TRBJ1-5|TRBV5-1
ASSQGQNQPQH
>few|12|TRBJ2-1|TRBV19
ASSTSYDYNEQF
>.|14|TRBJ2-7|TRBV27
ASSLAAGQASYEQY
>.|13|TRBJ1-2|TRBV16
ASSQSETGKYGYT
>.|14|TRBJ2-1|TRBV19
ASKNRRQGAYNEQF
>.|12|TRBJ2-2|TRBV6-1
ASGQGPNTGELF
>.|12|TRBJ2-1|TRBV6-5
ASSWTSGDNEQF
>few|12|TRBJ1-1|TRBV4-3
ASSQGQMNTEAF
>.|14|TRBJ2-3|TRBV4-2
ASSQKRGTGTDTQY
>.|12|TRBJ1-1|TRBV5-1
ASSLSQGVTEAF